The present entry profiles one T cell receptor beta chain with its context. Its antigen is unidentified. Sequenced by immunoSEQ multiplex PCR; TCRdb stores in-frame clones only, minus some. The repertoire consists of tens of thousands of clones, with 93% occurring once and the leading ten covering 4% to 5.5%. This record belongs to a study of siplizumab effects on memory and regulatory T cells. Points from the study as a whole: Mappable alloreactive CD4+ clones averaged approximately 62% Treg-derived with siplizumab versus approximately 25% in controls.

V lost 4 bases, J lost 2 bases, and 1 base stayed unmatched. Germline V gene data show CDR1 as SGHVS and CDR2 as FNYEAQ. The CDR3 spans 14 residues. Material: CD8+ T cells sorted from blood. This TCR was sampled from a human donor in good health. The chain combines TRBV7-6 with TRBJ1-5, with 8 bases matching TRBD1. The chain's CDR3 is CASSWGQGNQPQHF. CDR3 nucleotide sequence: TGTGCCAGCAGCTGGGGACAGGGCAATCAGCCCCAGCATTTT. Complete variable domain (other parts from reference TRBV7-6 and TRBJ1-5): GAGVSQSPRYKVTKRGQDVALRCDPISGHVSLYWYRQALGQGPEFLTYFNYEAQQDKSGLPNDRFSAERPEGSISTLTIQRTEQRDSAMYRCASSWGQGNQPQHFGDGTRLSIL.